A selection of T cell receptor beta chains follows, all from one sample in a study of STAT5B mutations in CD4+ large granular lymphocyte leukemia. TCRdb's copy holds only in-frame clones and misses some; the assay was immunoSEQ multiplex PCR. The table includes about 33,000 clones, 74% detected once. The sequencing input was CD4+ T cells from blood buffy coats. Receptor source: a human donor in good health. Both conserved end residues are part of each CDR3. Fields, in order: V gene, J gene, CDR3 length, D gene, clone size, CDR3 DNA, CDR3 protein. D genes are given only for firm matches. The size of a clone is reported for some rows only, either as once, few or many, or as a class for expanded clones.

TRBV6-4	TRBJ2-1	13	NA	NA	TGTGCCAGCAGTGACGAATTGGGAGATGAGCAGTTCTTC	CASSDELGDEQFF
TRBV7-6	TRBJ2-1	13	NA	few	TGTGCCAGCAGCTTACCAGGTCCCAATGAGCAGTTCTTC	CASSLPGPNEQFF
TRBV5-1	TRBJ2-7	15	NA	few	TGCGCCAGCAGCTTGGTCGGGGGACTCTCCTACGAGCAGTACTTC	CASSLVGGLSYEQYF
TRBV18	TRBJ1-5	16	TRBD1	NA	TGTGCCAGCTCACCACTCGGGACAGGGGGCAATCAGCCCCAGCATTTT	CASSPLGTGGNQPQHF
TRBV5-5	TRBJ2-7	14	NA	NA	TGTGCCAGCAGCCCCGGCTCGGGGTTCTACGAGCAGTACTTC	CASSPGSGFYEQYF
TRBV5-4	TRBJ2-1	16	NA	few	TGTGCCAGCAGCCCTGATAGAGTGGGGGCTAACAATGAGCAGTTCTTC	CASSPDRVGANNEQFF
TRBV7-9	TRBJ1-1	16	TRBD1	few	TGTGCCAGCAGCTTAGGGGGCCAGGGGGCGAACACTGAAGCTTTCTTT	CASSLGGQGANTEAFF
TRBV7-9	TRBJ1-1	13	NA	once	TGTGCCAGCAGCTTAATGCTGAACACTGAAGCTTTCTTT	CASSLMLNTEAFF
TRBV18	TRBJ2-4	14	NA	NA	TGTGCCAGCTCACCTGTTGGGGGGAGTAACATTCAGTACTTC	CASSPVGGSNIQYF
TRBV7-2	TRBJ1-2	14	TRBD1	NA	TGTGCCAGCAAGGGCCCACTTGGAACAGGGGTTGTAACCTTC	CASKGPLGTGVVTF
TRBV27	TRBJ2-1	14	TRBD1	NA	TGTGCCAGCAGTTTATCGAGACAGGGGAACGAGCAGTTCTTC	CASSLSRQGNEQFF
TRBV5-4	TRBJ2-5	13	NA	NA	TGTGCCAGCAGCTTGACAGGGTTAGAGACCCAGTACTTC	CASSLTGLETQYF
TRBV4-1	TRBJ1-6	15	NA	few	TGCGCCAGCAGCCAAGACCGGGACCTAAATTCACCCCTCCACTTT	CASSQDRDLNSPLHF
TRBV6-5	TRBJ1-1	11	NA	NA	TGTGCCAGCAACTACCTGCGAGAAGCTTTCTTT	CASNYLREAFF
TRBV30	TRBJ2-5	14	NA	NA	TGTGCCTGGAGTGTTTCAGGAATATACGTGGGGCAGTACTTC	CAWSVSGIYVGQYF
TRBV20-1	TRBJ1-1	11	NA	NA	TGCAGTGCTGGGGTGGTCACTGAAGCTTTCTTT	CSAGVVTEAFF
TRBV7-9	TRBJ1-2	13	NA	few	TGTGCCAGCAGCTTAAAAACCGAATATGGCTACACCTTC	CASSLKTEYGYTF
TRBV2	TRBJ2-3	14	NA	NA	TGTGCCTCCGCTGGCCAACCGAGCACAGATACGCAGTATTTT	CASAGQPSTDTQYF
TRBV28	TRBJ1-3	16	TRBD1	NA	TGTGCCAGCAGTCCCCAGACAGGGGCGGGGGGAAACACCATATATTTT	CASSPQTGAGGNTIYF
TRBV19	TRBJ2-2	14	NA	NA	TGTGCCAGTAGTATCTGGGTTTTCACCGGGGAGCTGTTTTTT	CASSIWVFTGELFF
TRBV7-2	TRBJ2-2	15	NA	NA	TGTGCCAGCAGCTTAGTGGGGGGGCTGGTCGGGGAGCTGTTTTTT	CASSLVGGLVGELFF
TRBV11-1	TRBJ2-2	16	NA	NA	TGTGCCAGCAGCTGGGCGACTACCGGAGGTCCCGGGGAGCTGTTTTTT	CASSWATTGGPGELFF
TRBV5-1	TRBJ1-3	15	NA	NA	TGCGCCAGCAGTTTGGCGGGCAGGGATGGAAACACCATATATTTT	CASSLAGRDGNTIYF
TRBV2	TRBJ1-3	13	TRBD1	few	TGTGCCAGCAGTGGGACAGGGAGGAACACCATATATTTT	CASSGTGRNTIYF
TRBV11-2	TRBJ1-1	14	NA	NA	TGTGCCAGCAGCTTAACGGACAGGAACACTGAAGCTTTCTTT	CASSLTDRNTEAFF
TRBV19	TRBJ1-4	14	NA	NA	TGTGCCAGTAGTAATCTAGGAACTAATGAAAAACTGTTTTTT	CASSNLGTNEKLFF
TRBV10-3	TRBJ1-1	12	NA	NA	TGTGCCATCAGTCCCCGGGACACTGAAGCTTTCTTT	CAISPRDTEAFF
TRBV18	TRBJ1-1	13	NA	once	TGTGCCAGTTCCCAGGGCAGAATCACTGAAGCTTTCTTT	CASSQGRITEAFF
TRBV5-1	TRBJ1-5	16	TRBD1	few	TGCGCCAGCAGCCCGGACAGGGTATCCCCAGATCAGCCCCAGCATTTT	CASSPDRVSPDQPQHF
TRBV11-2	TRBJ1-5	13	NA	once	TGTGCCAGCAGCTTAGGTGCGTATCAGCCCCAGCATTTT	CASSLGAYQPQHF
TRBV6-6	TRBJ2-3	15	NA	once	TGTGCCAGCAGGCCCCCGGCGAGGAGCACAGATACGCAGTATTTT	CASRPPARSTDTQYF
TRBV2	TRBJ2-2	15	TRBD2	NA	TGTGCCAGCAGGCTCCTAGCGGGGAACACCGGGGAGCTGTTTTTT	CASRLLAGNTGELFF
TRBV7-2	TRBJ2-7	14	NA	NA	TGTGCCAGCAGCGTCGGGACTACCAGGGGGGAGCAGTACTTC	CASSVGTTRGEQYF
TRBV29-1	TRBJ2-5	13	NA	NA	TGCAGCGTTGAAAGGGGGGCTGGGGAGACCCAGTACTTC	CSVERGAGETQYF
TRBV7-2	TRBJ1-3	15	NA	NA	TGTGCCAGCAGCTTATTAGGGGTCTCTGGAAACACCATATATTTT	CASSLLGVSGNTIYF
TRBV29-1	TRBJ1-1	13	TRBD1	few	TGCAGCGCTGCATGGACAGGGGGCCCTGAAGCTTTCTTT	CSAAWTGGPEAFF
TRBV28	TRBJ1-1	13	NA	NA	TGTGCCAGCAGTTTTACGGGTCGGGGCGTAGCTTTCTTT	CASSFTGRGVAFF
TRBV6-1	TRBJ1-2	12	NA	NA	TGTGCCAGCAGTGAACAGGGCTATGGCTACACCTTC	CASSEQGYGYTF
TRBV19	TRBJ1-3	13	NA	NA	TGTGCCAGCAGGACAGTCTCTGGAAACACCATATATTTT	CASRTVSGNTIYF
TRBV28	TRBJ1-1	14	NA	once	TGTGCCAGCAGCCAGACAAGAGGACAGTTTGAAGCTTTCTTT	CASSQTRGQFEAFF
TRBV11-3	TRBJ2-1	15	NA	NA	TGTGCCAGCGGCGTGATGTTGGGAGTGGGCAATGAGCAGTTCTTC	CASGVMLGVGNEQFF
TRBV7-9	TRBJ2-1	15	NA	NA	TGTGCCAGCAGCTTTGTGGGCCGATCCTACAATGAGCAGTTCTTC	CASSFVGRSYNEQFF
TRBV7-2	TRBJ2-2	14	NA	NA	TGTGCCAGCAGCGCAAGGGAGGCCACCGGGGAGCTGTTTTTT	CASSAREATGELFF
TRBV27	TRBJ1-4	13	NA	NA	TGTGCCAGCAGTTTATCGTTTGGGGAAAAACTGTTTTTT	CASSLSFGEKLFF
TRBV16	TRBJ1-5	14	NA	NA	TGTGCCAGCAGCCACGGACGAAGAAATCAGCCCCAGCATTTT	CASSHGRRNQPQHF
TRBV10-3	TRBJ1-1	13	NA	NA	TGTGCCATCACTCTAGGCCGGAACACTGAAGCTTTCTTT	CAITLGRNTEAFF
TRBV9	TRBJ2-2	12	NA	once	TGTGCCAGCAGCGTAGTGGTCGGGGAGCTGTTTTTT	CASSVVVGELFF
TRBV20-1	TRBJ2-7	11	NA	NA	TGCAGTGCTTCGAGATCCTACGAGCAGTACTTC	CSASRSYEQYF
TRBV5-1	TRBJ2-3	16	NA	NA	TGCGCCAGCAGCTTGACTAGCACCATCGGGGTCGATACGCAGTATTTT	CASSLTSTIGVDTQYF
TRBV21-1	TRBJ2-6	20	NA	NA	TGTGCCAGCCGCGAAACTAGGGGACAGGGGATGGCGGTTGGGGCCAACGTCCTGACTTTC	CASRETRGQGMAVGANVLTF
TRBV7-2	TRBJ2-3	13	NA	NA	TGTGCCAGCAGCCAGTCGTTTTCAGATACGCAGTATTTT	CASSQSFSDTQYF
TRBV19	TRBJ2-1	15	NA	NA	TGTGCCAGTAGTATCGCCTCTGACAGTTACAATGAGCAGTTCTTC	CASSIASDSYNEQFF
TRBV28	TRBJ1-3	13	NA	NA	TGTGCCAGCAGCTACGGGAACCGCAACACCATATATTTT	CASSYGNRNTIYF
TRBV30	TRBJ2-7	15	NA	NA	TGTGCCTGGAGTTCCACAAGGCCGGTTTCCTACGAGCAGTACTTC	CAWSSTRPVSYEQYF
TRBV19	TRBJ1-1	14	NA	few	TGTGCCAGTAGTATAGAGTCCGTGAACACTGAAGCTTTCTTT	CASSIESVNTEAFF
TRBV9	TRBJ2-7	14	TRBD1	NA	TGTGCCAGCAGCGTAGGGGGACAGAACTACGAGCAGTACTTC	CASSVGGQNYEQYF
TRBV29-1	TRBJ2-2	16	NA	NA	TGCAGCGTGAGGGGGGACGGGACGTCAGGGGCCGGGGAGCTGTTTTTT	CSVRGDGTSGAGELFF